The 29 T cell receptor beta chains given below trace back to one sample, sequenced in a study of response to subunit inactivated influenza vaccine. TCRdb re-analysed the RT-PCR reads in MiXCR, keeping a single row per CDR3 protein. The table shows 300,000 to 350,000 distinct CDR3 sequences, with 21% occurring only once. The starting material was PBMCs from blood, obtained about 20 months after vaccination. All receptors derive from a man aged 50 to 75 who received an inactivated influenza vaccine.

CDR3 in amino acids: CASSYQLGRPEQYF. CDR3 sequence (DNA): TGTGCCAGCAGTTATCAGCTAGGGCGACCCGAGCAGTACTTC. This sequence joins TRBV6-5 and TRBJ2-7; D is undetermined. Trimming stripped 3 bases from V and 6 bases from J, with 15 bases between. The CDR3 extends over 14 amino acids. Germline CDR1 reads MNHEY; CDR2 reads SVGAGI.

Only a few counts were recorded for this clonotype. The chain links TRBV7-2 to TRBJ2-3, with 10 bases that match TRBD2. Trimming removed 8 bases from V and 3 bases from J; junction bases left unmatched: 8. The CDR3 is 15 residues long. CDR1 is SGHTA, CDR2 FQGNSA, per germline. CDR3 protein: CASCKRGGRTDTQYF. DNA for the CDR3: TGTGCCAGCTGTAAGCGGGGGGGCCGGACAGATACGCAGTATTTT.

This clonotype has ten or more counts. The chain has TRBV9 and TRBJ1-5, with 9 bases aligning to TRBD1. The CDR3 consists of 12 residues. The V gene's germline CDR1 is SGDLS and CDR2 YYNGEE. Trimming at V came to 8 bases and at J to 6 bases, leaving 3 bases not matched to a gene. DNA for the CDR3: TGTGCCAGTGGACAGGGGACTCAGCCCCAGCATTTT. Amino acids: CASGQGTQPQHF.

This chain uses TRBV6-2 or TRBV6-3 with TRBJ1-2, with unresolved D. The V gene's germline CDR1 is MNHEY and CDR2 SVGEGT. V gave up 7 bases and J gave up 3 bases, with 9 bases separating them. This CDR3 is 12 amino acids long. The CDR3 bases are TGTGCCAGCACCAATTGGCACTATGGCTACACCTTC. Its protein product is CASTNWHYGYTF.

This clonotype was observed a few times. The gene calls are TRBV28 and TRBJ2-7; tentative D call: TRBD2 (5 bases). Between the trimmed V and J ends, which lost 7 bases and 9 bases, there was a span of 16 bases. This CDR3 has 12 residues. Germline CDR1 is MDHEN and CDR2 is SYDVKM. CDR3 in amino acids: CASTPPRGPQYF. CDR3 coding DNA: TGTGCCAGCACCCCACCCCGGGGTCCGCAGTACTTC.

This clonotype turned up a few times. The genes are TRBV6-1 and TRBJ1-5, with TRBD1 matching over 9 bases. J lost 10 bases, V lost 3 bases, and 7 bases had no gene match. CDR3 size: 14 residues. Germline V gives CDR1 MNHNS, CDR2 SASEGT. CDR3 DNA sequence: TGTGCCAGCAGTGATTACAGGGGGCCCTCCCCCCAGCATTTT. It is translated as CASSDYRGPSPQHF.

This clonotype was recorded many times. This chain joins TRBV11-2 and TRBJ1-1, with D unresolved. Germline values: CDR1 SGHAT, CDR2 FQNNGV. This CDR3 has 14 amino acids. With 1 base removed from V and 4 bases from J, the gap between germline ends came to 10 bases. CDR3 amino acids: CASSLGFGSTEAFF. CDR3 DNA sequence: TGTGCCAGCAGCTTAGGATTCGGGTCCACTGAAGCTTTCTTT.

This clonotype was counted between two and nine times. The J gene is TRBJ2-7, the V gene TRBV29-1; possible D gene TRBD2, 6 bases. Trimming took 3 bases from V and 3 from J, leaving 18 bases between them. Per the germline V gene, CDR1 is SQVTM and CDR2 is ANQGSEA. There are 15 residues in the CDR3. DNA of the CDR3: TGCAGCGTTGAGGAATACGGGACGGGACTCTACGAGCAGTACTTC. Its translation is CSVEEYGTGLYEQYF.

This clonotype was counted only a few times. The CDR3 loop reads CASSPFLTATADLHF. The CDR3 bases are TGTGCCAGCAGCCCTTTTTTGACCGCAACCGCGGACCTCCACTTT. The V gene is TRBV9, the J gene TRBJ1-6, with D unresolved. The germline V gene encodes CDR1 SGDLS and CDR2 YYNGEE. Trimming took off 4 bases at V and 15 bases at J, with 23 bases between the two ends. The CDR3 has 15 residues.

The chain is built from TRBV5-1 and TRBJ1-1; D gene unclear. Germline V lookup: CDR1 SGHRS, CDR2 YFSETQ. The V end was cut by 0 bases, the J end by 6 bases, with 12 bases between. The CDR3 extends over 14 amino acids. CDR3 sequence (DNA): TGCGCCAGCAGCTTGGACTGGTCTGCGGCTGAAGCTTTCTTT. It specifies CASSLDWSAAEAFF.

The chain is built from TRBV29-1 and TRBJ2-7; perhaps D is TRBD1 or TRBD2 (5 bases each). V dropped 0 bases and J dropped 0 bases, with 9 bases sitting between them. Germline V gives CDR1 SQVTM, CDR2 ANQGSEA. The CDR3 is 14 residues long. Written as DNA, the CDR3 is TGCAGCGTTGAAGAGGGGGAAAGCTCCTACGAGCAGTACTTC. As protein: CSVEEGESSYEQYF.

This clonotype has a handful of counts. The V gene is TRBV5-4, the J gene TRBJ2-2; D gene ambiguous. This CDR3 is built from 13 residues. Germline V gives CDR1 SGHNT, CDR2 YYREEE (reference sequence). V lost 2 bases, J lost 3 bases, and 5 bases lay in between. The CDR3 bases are TGTGCCAGCAGCTTCGTGGACACCGGGGAGCTGTTTTTT. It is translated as CASSFVDTGELFF.

The CDR3 spells CASRPGRMNTEAFF. The CDR3 DNA is TGTGCCAGCAGGCCGGGACGGATGAACACTGAAGCTTTCTTT. The chain recombines TRBV6-1 with TRBJ1-1, with D possibly matching TRBD1 (5 bases). In germline, CDR1 is MNHNS, CDR2 SASEGT. V lost 6 bases, J lost 0 bases, and 11 bases lay in between. The CDR3 loop spans 14 amino acids.

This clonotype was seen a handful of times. The CDR3 loop reads CASSYSRGGEQFF. The CDR3 coding sequence is TGTGCCAGCAGTTATTCCCGGGGTGGTGAGCAGTTCTTC. The genes are TRBV27 and TRBJ2-1; a possible D gene is TRBD2 (5 bases). Germline V CDR1 and CDR2: MNHEY, SMNVEV (reference sequence). The CDR3 has 13 residues. The V end lost 4 bases, the J end lost 9 bases, and 13 bases lay between the germline ends.

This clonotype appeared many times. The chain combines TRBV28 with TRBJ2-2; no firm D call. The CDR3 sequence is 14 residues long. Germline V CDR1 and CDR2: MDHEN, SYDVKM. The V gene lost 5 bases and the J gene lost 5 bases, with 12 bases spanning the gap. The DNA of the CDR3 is TGTGCCAGCAGTCCCCTGTTGGCAACCGGGGAGCTGTTTTTT. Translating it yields CASSPLLATGELFF.

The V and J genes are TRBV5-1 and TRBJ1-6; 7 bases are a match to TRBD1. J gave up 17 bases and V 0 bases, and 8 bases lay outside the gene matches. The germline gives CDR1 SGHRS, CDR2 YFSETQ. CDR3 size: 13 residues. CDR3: CASSLDRDSLIHF. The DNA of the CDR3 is TGCGCCAGCAGCTTGGACCGGGACAGTTTAATCCACTTT.

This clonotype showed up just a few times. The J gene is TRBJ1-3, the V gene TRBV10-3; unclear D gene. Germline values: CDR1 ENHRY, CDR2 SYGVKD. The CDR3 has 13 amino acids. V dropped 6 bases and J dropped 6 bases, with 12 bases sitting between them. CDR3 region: CAISPGRKNTIYF. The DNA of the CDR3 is TGTGCCATCAGCCCAGGACGGAAAAACACCATATATTTT.

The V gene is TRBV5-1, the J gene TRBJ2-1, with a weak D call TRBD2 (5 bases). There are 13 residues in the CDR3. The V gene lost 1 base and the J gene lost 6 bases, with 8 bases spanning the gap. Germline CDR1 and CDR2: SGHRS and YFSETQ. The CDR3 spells CASSLTSSNEQFF. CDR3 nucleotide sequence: TGCGCCAGCAGCTTGACTAGTTCCAATGAGCAGTTCTTC. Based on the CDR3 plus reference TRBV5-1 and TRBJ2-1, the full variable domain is KAGVTQTPRYLIKTRGQQVTLSCSPISGHRSVSWYQQTPGQGLQFLFEYFSETQRNKGNFPGRFSGRQFSNSRSEMNVSTLELGDSALYLCASSLTSSNEQFFGPGTRLTVL.

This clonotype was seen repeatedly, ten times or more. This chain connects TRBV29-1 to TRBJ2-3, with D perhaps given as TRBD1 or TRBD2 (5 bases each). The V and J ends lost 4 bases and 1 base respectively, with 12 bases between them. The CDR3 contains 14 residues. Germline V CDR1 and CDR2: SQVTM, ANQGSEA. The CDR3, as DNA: TGCAGCGTTGCCCGGGGCTCGGGCACAGATACGCAGTATTTT. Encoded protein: CSVARGSGTDTQYF.

In DNA, the CDR3 is TGCAGCGTTGAAACGAATGAGCAGTTCTTC. The encoded protein is CSVETNEQFF. V usage is TRBV29-1 and J usage is TRBJ2-1, with D unclear. Trimming left V 2 bases short and J 7 bases short, with 3 bases between. CDR3 length equals 10 residues. Germline CDR1 and CDR2: SQVTM and ANQGSEA.

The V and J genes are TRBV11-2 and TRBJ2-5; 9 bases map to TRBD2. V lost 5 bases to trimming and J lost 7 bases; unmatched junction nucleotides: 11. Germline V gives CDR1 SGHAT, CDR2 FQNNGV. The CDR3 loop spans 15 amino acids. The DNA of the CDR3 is TGTGCCAGCAGCCCCGGACTAGCGACCCCGGGGACCCAGTACTTC. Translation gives CASSPGLATPGTQYF.

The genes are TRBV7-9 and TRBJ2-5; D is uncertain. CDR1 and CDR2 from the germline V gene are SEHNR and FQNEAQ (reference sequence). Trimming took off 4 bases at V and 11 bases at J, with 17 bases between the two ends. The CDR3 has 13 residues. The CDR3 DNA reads TGTGCCAGCAGCTCCTCCCGGACCCTAAATCAGTACTTC. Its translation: CASSSSRTLNQYF.

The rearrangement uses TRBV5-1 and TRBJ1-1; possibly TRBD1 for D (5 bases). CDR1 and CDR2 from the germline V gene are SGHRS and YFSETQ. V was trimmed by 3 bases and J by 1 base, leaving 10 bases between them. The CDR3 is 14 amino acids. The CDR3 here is CASSSDTTNTEAFF. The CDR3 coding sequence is TGCGCCAGCAGCTCGGACACGACGAACACTGAAGCTTTCTTT.

The CDR3 bases are TGTGCCAGTAAACAGGGAGATAATTCACCCCTCCACTTT. It codes for CASKQGDNSPLHF. The chain employs TRBV19 and TRBJ1-6; TRBD1 is a possible D gene (6 bases). The CDR3 has 13 amino acids. V was pared by 7 bases and J by 5 bases, with 9 bases between. The germline V gene has CDR1 LNHDA and CDR2 SQIVND (reference sequence).

CDR3 nucleotides: TGCGCCAGCAGCTTGGCTTCTCTAGACCCTTCCTACGAGCAGTACTTC. Protein: CASSLASLDPSYEQYF. The rearrangement uses TRBV5-1 and TRBJ2-7; D uncertain. This CDR3 has 16 residues. V lost 0 bases and J lost 1, with 14 bases in between. From germline, CDR1 is SGHRS and CDR2 YFSETQ. Using reference TRBV5-1 and TRBJ2-7 for the parts outside the CDR3, the full variable domain is KAGVTQTPRYLIKTRGQQVTLSCSPISGHRSVSWYQQTPGQGLQFLFEYFSETQRNKGNFPGRFSGRQFSNSRSEMNVSTLELGDSALYLCASSLASLDPSYEQYFGPGTRLTVT.

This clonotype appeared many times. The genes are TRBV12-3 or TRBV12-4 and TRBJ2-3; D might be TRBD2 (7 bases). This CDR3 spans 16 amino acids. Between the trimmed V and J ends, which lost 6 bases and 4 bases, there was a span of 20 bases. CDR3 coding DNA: TGTGCCAGCAGCCCAGACCGGGGGGCGGGATCAGATACGCAGTATTTT. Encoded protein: CASSPDRGAGSDTQYF.

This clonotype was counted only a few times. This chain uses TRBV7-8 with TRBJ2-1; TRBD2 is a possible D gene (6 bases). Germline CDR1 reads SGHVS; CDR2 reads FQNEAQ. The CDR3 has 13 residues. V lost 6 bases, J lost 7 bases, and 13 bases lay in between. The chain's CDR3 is CASREGYGNEQFF. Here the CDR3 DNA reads TGTGCCAGCAGGGAGGGGTACGGTAATGAGCAGTTCTTC.

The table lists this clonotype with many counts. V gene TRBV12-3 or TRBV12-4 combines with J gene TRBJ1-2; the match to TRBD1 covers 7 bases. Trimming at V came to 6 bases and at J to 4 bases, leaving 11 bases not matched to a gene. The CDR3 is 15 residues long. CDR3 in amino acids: CASSTSLGQLYGYTF. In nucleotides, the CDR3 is TGTGCCAGCAGCACTTCCCTGGGACAGCTCTATGGCTACACCTTC.

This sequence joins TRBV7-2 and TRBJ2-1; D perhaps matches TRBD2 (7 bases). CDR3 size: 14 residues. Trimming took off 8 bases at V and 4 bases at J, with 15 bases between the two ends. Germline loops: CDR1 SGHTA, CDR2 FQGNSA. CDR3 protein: CASRGAEIYNEQFF. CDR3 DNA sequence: TGTGCCAGCCGGGGGGCCGAAATATACAATGAGCAGTTCTTC. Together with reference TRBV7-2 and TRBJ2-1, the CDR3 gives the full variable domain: GAGVSQSPSNKVTEKGKDVELRCDPISGHTALYWYRQSLGQGLEFLIYFQGNSAPDKSGLPSDRFSAERTGGSVSTLTIQRTQQEDSAVYLCASRGAEIYNEQFFGPGTRLTVL.